The rows below give T cell receptor beta chains drawn from one sample of a study of beta chain features in type 1 diabetes. The data were produced by immunoSEQ multiplex PCR, yet TCRdb's version contains in-frame clones alone and is incomplete. The sample consists of fewer than 650,000 clones, roughly 16% of them appearing once. Input material: naive CD4+ T cells from blood. The source of these receptors is a man younger than 35 in good health. Each CDR3 is given with its conserved first and last residue. The D gene is left open where the match is weak. Where a row states a size, it is once, few, many or the class of an expanded clone; other rows omit it.

>.|TRBV29-1|TRBD2|TRBJ2-5
TGCAGCGTTGTCGGAAGGGTTGAGCGGGAGGGGTACCAAGAGACCCAGTACTTC
CSVVGRVEREGYQETQYF
>few|TRBV7-2|.|TRBJ2-5
TGTGCCAGCAGCTTAGTACGGACCCAAGAGACCCAGTACTTC
CASSLVRTQETQYF
>.|TRBV7-2|.|TRBJ2-7
TGTGCCAGCAGCTTTCACTCCGGTCCCTACGAGCAGTACTTC
CASSFHSGPYEQYF
>few|TRBV9|TRBD2|TRBJ2-7
TGTGCCAGCAGCGCGTCCGGGACTAGCGCCTACGAGCAGTACTTC
CASSASGTSAYEQYF
>.|TRBV5-1|TRBD1|TRBJ1-1
TGCGCCAGCAGCCCTTCAGGGGGATTAACTACTGAAGCTTTCTTT
CASSPSGGLTTEAFF
>.|TRBV7-2|.|TRBJ2-2
TGTGCCAGCAGCTTAGGGCGGGTTATGAACACCGGGGAGCTGTTTTTT
CASSLGRVMNTGELFF
>few|TRBV5-6|TRBD2|TRBJ2-7
TGTGCCAGCAGAGACCTAGCGGGAAGGATCTACGAGCAGTACTTC
CASRDLAGRIYEQYF
>.|TRBV14|TRBD2|TRBJ2-6
TGTGCCAGCAGCCGGGACACCGGGGGGGGCGTCCTGACTTTC
CASSRDTGGGVLTF
>few|TRBV7-9|TRBD1|TRBJ2-1
TGTGCCAGCAGCCCAGGGCAGGGGGCCAACAATGAGCAGTTCTTC
CASSPGQGANNEQFF
>.|TRBV7-3|.|TRBJ2-1
TGTGCTTACTCAGGCGGTTGGGACTCGACTAGAACAAGCTCCTACAATGAGCAGTTCTTC
CAYSGGWDSTRTSSYNEQFF
>.|TRBV7-2|.|TRBJ2-5
TGTGCCAGCAGCTTCGAAATGACCCAGTACTTC
CASSFEMTQYF
>few|TRBV5-4|.|TRBJ2-1
TGTGCCAGCAGTCAGGGGACCCTTAGGAGCTCCTACAATGAGCAGTTCTTC
CASSQGTLRSSYNEQFF
>few|TRBV19|.|TRBJ2-7
TGTGCCAGTAGTATACGGCAGGGCCCCCTCTACGAGCAGTACTTC
CASSIRQGPLYEQYF
>few|TRBV7-8|.|TRBJ2-7
TGTGCCAGCAGCTTAGTTCCGAGGCCTACTAGCCACGAGCAGTACTTC
CASSLVPRPTSHEQYF
>.|TRBV19|.|TRBJ2-7
TGTGCCAGTAGTACCCCGGGACTTAGCTACGAGCAGTACTTC
CASSTPGLSYEQYF
>.|TRBV5-4|.|TRBJ2-5
TGTGCCAGCAGACGGGGACAAGAGACCCAGTACTTC
CASRRGQETQYF
>.|TRBV10-3|.|TRBJ2-5
TGTGCCATCAGACAGGGAGGAGGGCAAGAGACCCAGTACTTC
CAIRQGGGQETQYF
>.|TRBV10-2|.|TRBJ1-5
TGCGCCAGCAGTGAAAAAGACAGGAGAAATCAGCCCCAGCATTTT
CASSEKDRRNQPQHF
>.|TRBV7-2|.|TRBJ2-7
TGTGCCAGCAGCCCCGCTCGGGGCGAGCAGTACTTC
CASSPARGEQYF